The 26 T cell receptor beta chains below all came from one sample that was sequenced in a study of T cell responses to AZD1222 COVID-19 vaccine. Sequencing was performed with immunoSEQ multiplex PCR; in TCRdb, only in-frame clones are kept and a portion is missing. The sample yields 65,000 to 100,000 clones, 75% to 95% seen once. Sequences were derived from peripheral blood, sampled 28 days after the second AZD1222 dose. The receptors originated from an adult who received the AZD1222 COVID-19 vaccine.

V gene TRBV27 combines with J gene TRBJ2-2, with D perhaps matching TRBD1 (6 bases). Germline-derived CDR1 and CDR2 are MNHEY and SMNVEV (reference sequence). V lost 2 bases to trimming and J lost 2 bases, with 12 bases between them. The CDR3 length is 16 residues. CDR3 nucleotide sequence: TGTGCCAGCAGTTTAGCAGGGGACCTTAACACCGGGGAGCTGTTTTTT. This codes for CASSLAGDLNTGELFF.

J is TRBJ2-1 and V is TRBV5-1; D uncertain. This CDR3 comprises 9 residues. Germline CDR1 SGHRS, CDR2 YFSETQ. The germline V and J ends were trimmed by 8 bases and 9 bases, with 6 bases remaining between them. The CDR3 DNA follows: TGCGCCAGAGGTAGTGAGCAGTTCTTC. Amino acids: CARGSEQFF.

The chain recombines TRBV30 with TRBJ2-7, with 11 positions matching TRBD2. V shed 1 base and J 4 bases; nucleotides not matched to a gene: 6. The germline V gene has CDR1 GTSNPN and CDR2 SVGIG (reference sequence). CDR3 length: 15 residues. DNA of the CDR3: TGTGCCTGGAGTGCTCCTAGCGGGAGGAAGTACGAGCAGTACTTC. Its protein is CAWSAPSGRKYEQYF.

This clone was observed once. The chain uses TRBV4-1 and TRBJ2-7, with D hard to call. With 0 bases removed from V and 3 bases from J, the gap between germline ends came to 12 bases. Germline CDR1 MGHRA, CDR2 YSYEKL. This CDR3 is built from 15 residues. DNA for the CDR3: TGCGCCAGCAGCCAAGATCGATCTCGCTACTACGAGCAGTACTTC. It codes for CASSQDRSRYYEQYF.

The DNA of the CDR3 is TGTGCCAGCAGCTTTGGGGGGCGAGGAGAGACCCAGTACTTC. Translating gives CASSFGGRGETQYF. The chain employs TRBV11-2 and TRBJ2-5; D is tentatively TRBD1 or TRBD2 (6 bases each). Trimming pared 3 bases from V and 4 bases from J, leaving 12 bases between. CDR1 is SGHAT, CDR2 FQNNGV, per germline. CDR3 length equals 14 residues.

CDR3 region: CASSRGPGLAGTHEQYF. CDR3 DNA: TGTGCCAGCAGCCGCGGCCCGGGGCTAGCGGGGACCCACGAGCAGTACTTC. The chain links TRBV28 to TRBJ2-7; 9 nucleotides align to TRBD2. The V gene end was trimmed by 6 bases and the J gene end by 5 bases; junction bases not matched to a gene: 17. Germline CDR1 is MDHEN and CDR2 is SYDVKM. The CDR3 loop spans 17 amino acids. The full variable domain, its missing parts supplied by reference TRBV28 and TRBJ2-7, is DVKVTQSSRYLVKRTGEKVFLECVQDMDHENMFWYRQDPGLGLRLIYFSYDVKMKEKGDIPEGYSVSREKKERFSLILESASTNQTSMYLCASSRGPGLAGTHEQYFGPGTRLTVT.

The chain links TRBV24-1 to TRBJ2-7, with TRBD2 identical over 7 bases. The CDR3 is made up of 16 amino acids. With 0 bases clipped from V and 2 bases from J, the junction kept 6 bases outside the gene matches. Germline V lookup: CDR1 KGHDR, CDR2 SFDVKD. The CDR3 DNA reads TGTGCCACCAGTGATTTGCCTGGACTAGTGGCCTACGAGCAGTACTTC. It is translated as CATSDLPGLVAYEQYF.

V gene TRBV5-1 combines with J gene TRBJ2-3; 8 bases line up with TRBD2. CDR1 and CDR2 from the germline V gene are SGHRS and YFSETQ. The V and J ends lost 6 bases and 6 bases, in that order; junction bases with no gene match: 6. The CDR3 runs 13 residues. CDR3 sequence (DNA): TGCGCCAGCACAAGCGGGAGTGGCGATACGCAGTATTTT. It specifies CASTSGSGDTQYF.

The V gene is TRBV19, the J gene TRBJ1-1; unclear D gene. Trimming removed 2 bases from V and 3 bases from J, with 10 bases in between. The CDR3 is 14 amino acids. Looked up from germline, CDR1 is LNHDA and CDR2 is SQIVND (reference sequence). As DNA, the CDR3 is TGTGCCAGTAGTATACAGGTTCGGGACACTGAAGCTTTCTTT. Translated, it gives CASSIQVRDTEAFF.

The chain carries TRBV5-1 and TRBJ2-5, with 9 bases aligning to TRBD1. Trimming took 4 bases from V and 7 from J; bases not matched to a gene: 8. CDR1 and CDR2 from the germline V gene are SGHRS and YFSETQ. This CDR3 contains 14 residues. DNA for the CDR3: TGCGCCAGCAGCCGGGGACAGGGCATCGGGACCCAGTACTTC. This encodes CASSRGQGIGTQYF.

This clone came up a few times. This chain uses TRBV5-1 with TRBJ2-2, with no clear D. The CDR3 spans 16 residues. Trimming took off 0 bases at V and 7 bases at J, with 16 bases between the two ends. Germline V gene sequence: CDR1 SGHRS, CDR2 YFSETQ. The CDR3 nucleotides read TGCGCCAGCAGCTTGGCACCGGGTGACGGGTACGGGGAGCTGTTTTTT. It translates to CASSLAPGDGYGELFF.

This chain uses TRBV6-8 with TRBJ2-5; D is perhaps TRBD2 (6 bases). The germline V gene encodes CDR1 MNHGY and CDR2 SAAAGT. This CDR3 is 13 amino acids long. V gave up 6 bases and J gave up 4 bases, with 12 bases separating them. Written as DNA, the CDR3 is TGTGCCAGCAGCCTGGAGGGAAGAGAGACCCAGTACTTC. Encoded protein: CASSLEGRETQYF.

The chain recombines TRBV9 with TRBJ2-2; D ambiguous. Looked up from germline, CDR1 is SGDLS and CDR2 is YYNGEE. This CDR3 region has 16 residues. Trimming shortened V by 0 bases and J by 3 bases, and 12 bases separated the two germline ends. The CDR3, as DNA: TGTGCCAGCAGCGTAGCTGGGCAGAGCCACACCGGGGAGCTGTTTTTT. Its translation: CASSVAGQSHTGELFF.

This chain uses TRBV18 with TRBJ1-5, with 8 nucleotides matching TRBD1. The junction had 1 base not matched to a gene; V was cut back by 3 bases and J by 3 bases. This CDR3 comprises 14 residues. From germline, CDR1 is KGHSH and CDR2 LQKENI. The CDR3 DNA is TGTGCCAGCTCACCGACAGGGGACAATCAGCCCCAGCATTTT. Translating it yields CASSPTGDNQPQHF.

V is TRBV25-1 and J is TRBJ1-6; D perhaps matches TRBD1 (5 bases). Germline-derived CDR1 and CDR2 are MGHDK and SYGVNS. Trimming stripped 7 bases from V and 6 bases from J, with 7 bases between. CDR3 length: 12 amino acids. CDR3 coding DNA: TGTGCCAGCACCCAGGGTAATTCACCCCTCCACTTT. It translates to CASTQGNSPLHF.

The genes are TRBV19 and TRBJ1-2; the D gene is possibly TRBD1 (6 bases). This CDR3 has 11 residues. V dropped 6 bases and J dropped 8 bases, with 10 bases sitting between them. Germline loops: CDR1 LNHDA, CDR2 SQIVND (reference sequence). This CDR3 reads CASRFGGGYTF. CDR3 nucleotide sequence: TGTGCCAGTAGATTCGGGGGCGGCTACACCTTC.

A few counts support this clone. CDR3 in DNA: TGTGCCTGGAGTAAAGCCCAGGGGAGGTACGAGCAGTACTTC. It translates to CAWSKAQGRYEQYF. The genes are TRBV30 and TRBJ2-7, with D perhaps being TRBD1 or TRBD2 (6 bases each). V was cut by 2 bases and J by 4 bases, with 15 bases left in between. Looked up from germline, CDR1 is GTSNPN and CDR2 is SVGIG (reference sequence). The CDR3 runs to 14 residues.

J is TRBJ1-5 and V is TRBV15; TRBD1 matches 9 bases. This CDR3 comprises 14 residues. Germline V gene sequence: CDR1 LNHNV, CDR2 YYDKDF (reference sequence). V lost 4 bases and J lost 6; bases outside the gene matches: 4. This chain's CDR3 is CATSNRGPSQPQHF. The CDR3 bases are TGTGCCACCAGCAACAGGGGGCCTAGTCAGCCCCAGCATTTT.

The chain links TRBV27 to TRBJ1-1; 8 bases map to TRBD1. Germline lookup yields CDR1 MNHEY and CDR2 SMNVEV (reference sequence). After removal of 3 bases from V and 5 bases from J, the junction contained 2 bases not matched to a gene. CDR3 length: 13 amino acids. The CDR3 DNA reads TGTGCCAGCAGTTTCCACAGGGGGACTGAAGCTTTCTTT. The encoded protein is CASSFHRGTEAFF.

This chain uses TRBV15 with TRBJ2-2; no reliable D call. The CDR3 runs to 13 residues. V lost 0 bases, J lost 8 bases, and 7 bases lay in between. Germline CDR1 is LNHNV and CDR2 is YYDKDF (reference sequence). CDR3 amino acids: CATSRDHSGELFF. The CDR3 coding sequence is TGTGCCACCAGCAGAGATCACAGTGGGGAGCTGTTTTTT.

This chain connects TRBV3-1 (or the pseudogene TRBV3-2) to TRBJ2-2, with 7 bases that match TRBD2. There are 14 residues in the CDR3. Germline CDR1 and CDR2: LGHDT and YNNKEL (reference sequence). V lost 4 bases to trimming and J lost 4 bases; unmatched junction nucleotides: 3. CDR3 amino acids: CASSRGGSTGELFF. The CDR3 DNA reads TGTGCCAGCAGCCGGGGGGGTTCCACCGGGGAGCTGTTTTTT.

The chain joins TRBV3-1 (or the pseudogene TRBV3-2) to TRBJ1-2; possible D gene TRBD1, 5 bases. CDR3 size: 16 residues. Germline assignment: CDR1 LGHDT and CDR2 YNNKEL (reference sequence). The V gene lost 4 bases and the J gene lost 1 base, with 16 bases spanning the gap. The CDR3 sequence: CASSPRDPGGNYGYTF. CDR3 coding DNA: TGTGCCAGCAGCCCGAGGGACCCCGGAGGTAACTATGGCTACACCTTC.

The CDR3 region is CASSSRAGQITEAFF. For the CDR3, the DNA is TGTGCCAGCAGTTCGCGAGCGGGACAGATTACTGAAGCTTTCTTT. V and J are TRBV6-5 and TRBJ1-1; 7 bases align to TRBD1. Germline CDR1 reads MNHEY; CDR2 reads SVGAGI. The length of the CDR3 is 15 residues. Trimming took 4 bases from V and 5 from J; bases not matched to a gene: 10.

Here the CDR3 DNA reads TGTGCCAGCAGCCCGCAAGGAGGGGTTGACACTGAAGCTTTCTTT. Residues: CASSPQGGVDTEAFF. The chain links TRBV4-2 to TRBJ1-1; weak D call: TRBD1 (5 bases). Trimming removed 4 bases at V and 3 bases at J, with 15 bases between. Germline V lookup: CDR1 LGHNA, CDR2 YNFKEQ. The CDR3 is 15 residues long.

This rearrangement joins TRBV24-1 to TRBJ2-3, with D perhaps matching TRBD1 (5 bases). The CDR3 spans 16 residues. The V gene's germline CDR1 is KGHDR and CDR2 SFDVKD. Trimming stripped 2 bases from V and 2 bases from J, with 13 bases between. DNA for the CDR3: TGTGCCACCAGTGATTGGGCGGCAGGGCTCACAGATACGCAGTATTTT. It specifies CATSDWAAGLTDTQYF.

The chain combines TRBV6-5 with TRBJ2-7; TRBD2 is a possible D gene (5 bases). From germline, CDR1 is MNHEY and CDR2 SVGAGI. V was trimmed by 2 bases and J by 7 bases, leaving 18 bases between them. There are 15 residues in the CDR3. CDR3 coding DNA: TGTGCCAGCAGTTACCGAGCTAGCCCTATAGGGGAGCAGTACTTC. It is translated as CASSYRASPIGEQYF.